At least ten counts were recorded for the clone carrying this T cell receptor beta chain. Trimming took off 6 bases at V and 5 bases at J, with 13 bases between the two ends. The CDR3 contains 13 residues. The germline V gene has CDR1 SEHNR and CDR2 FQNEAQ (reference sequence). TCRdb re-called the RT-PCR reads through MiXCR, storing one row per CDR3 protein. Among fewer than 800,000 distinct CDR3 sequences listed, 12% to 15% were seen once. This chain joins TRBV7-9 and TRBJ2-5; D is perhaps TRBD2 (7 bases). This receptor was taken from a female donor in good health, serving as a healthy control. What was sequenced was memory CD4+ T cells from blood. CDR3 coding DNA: TGTGCCAGCAGTTCGGGGGGCGTGGAGACCCAGTACTTC. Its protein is CASSSGGVETQYF.